These 3 T cell receptor beta chains came from one sample sequenced in a study of blood T cell repertoires in COVID-19. The repertoire was sequenced with immunoSEQ multiplex PCR; TCRdb's copy has only in-frame clones and lacks some. The table includes around 230,000 clones, approximately 82% detected once. Input material: peripheral blood. These receptors were obtained from a woman aged 50 to 60 with acute or convalescent COVID-19.

This clone was detected a few times. The DNA for the CDR3 is TGTGCCACCAGTGGAACCGGGACAGGGAACGGCTACACCTTC. Its protein product is CATSGTGTGNGYTF. The rearrangement joins TRBV24-1 to TRBJ1-2, with 9 nucleotides matching TRBD1. V shed 5 bases, J shed 8 bases, and the junction held 8 bases outside the gene matches. Germline loops: CDR1 KGHDR, CDR2 SFDVKD. The CDR3 covers 14 residues.

The chain carries TRBV18 and TRBJ1-1; D is ambiguous. Germline values: CDR1 KGHSH, CDR2 LQKENI. The V end was cut by 6 bases, the J end by 1 base, with 6 bases between. The length of the CDR3 is 12 residues. CDR3 sequence reads: CASSRGNTEAFF. The CDR3 region has the DNA TGTGCCAGCTCCCGGGGGAACACTGAAGCTTTCTTT. Using reference TRBV18 and TRBJ1-1 for the parts outside the CDR3, the full variable domain is NAGVMQNPRHLVRRRGQEARLRCSPMKGHSHVYWYRQLPEEGLKFMVYLQKENIIDESGMPKERFSAEFPKEGPSILRIQQVVRGDSAAYFCASSRGNTEAFFGQGTRLTVV.

The chain carries TRBV11-2 and TRBJ2-7, with a tentative D call TRBD2 (5 bases). CDR3 size: 15 residues. CDR1 is SGHAT, CDR2 FQNNGV, per germline. Trimming shortened V by 1 base and J by 4 bases, and 14 bases separated the two germline ends. CDR3 protein: CASSLASSLWYEQYF. The CDR3 region has the DNA TGTGCCAGCAGCTTAGCCTCTAGCCTTTGGTACGAGCAGTACTTC. The whole variable domain, filled in from reference TRBV11-2 and TRBJ2-7, reads EAGVAQSPRYKIIEKRQSVAFWCNPISGHATLYWYQQILGQGPKLLIQFQNNGVVDDSQLPKDRFSAERLKGVDSTLKIQPAKLEDSAVYLCASSLASSLWYEQYFGPGTRLTVT.